Below, 28 T cell receptor beta chains from the same sample are listed, as sequenced in a study of blood T cell repertoires in COVID-19. Method: immunoSEQ multiplex PCR; TCRdb's copy keeps in-frame clones and lacks some. Of about 130,000 clones listed, roughly 80% are singletons. Sequences were obtained from peripheral blood. The receptors originated from a woman aged 25 to 39 who had recovered from COVID-19.

This chain connects TRBV2 to TRBJ2-4, with a tentative D call TRBD2 (6 bases). Trimming removed 6 bases from V and 13 bases from J, with 16 bases in between. The germline gives CDR1 SNHLY, CDR2 FYNNEI. This CDR3 is built from 12 residues. This CDR3 reads CASRGLADGQYF. In DNA, the CDR3 is TGTGCCAGCAGGGGGTTAGCGGACGGGCAGTACTTC.

The chain employs TRBV7-6 and TRBJ1-1; D might be TRBD1 (5 bases). CDR3 length equals 15 residues. V lost 5 bases and J lost 3, with 16 bases in between. The germline V gene encodes CDR1 SGHVS and CDR2 FNYEAQ. CDR3 in amino acids: CASSVNRGLDTEAFF. CDR3 in DNA: TGTGCCAGCAGCGTTAATAGGGGTTTGGACACTGAAGCTTTCTTT.

This chain links TRBV19 with TRBJ1-5, with D perhaps matching TRBD1 (5 bases). V dropped 1 base and J dropped 6 bases, with 10 bases sitting between them. The CDR3 runs to 14 residues. Germline V gene lookup returns CDR1 LNHDA and CDR2 SQIVND (reference sequence). The CDR3 nucleotides are TGTGCCAGTAGTATAGCCAGGGTCGGTCAGCCCCAGCATTTT. This sequence encodes CASSIARVGQPQHF.

The CDR3 region is CASSLGDYYNEQFF. The CDR3 region has the DNA TGTGCCAGCAGCTTGGGGGACTATTACAATGAGCAGTTCTTC. The chain uses TRBV5-6 and TRBJ2-1, with 7 bases identical to TRBD2. The CDR3 loop spans 14 amino acids. Germline V gene lookup returns CDR1 SGHDT and CDR2 YYEEEE. V was pared by 0 bases and J by 4 bases, with 1 base of the junction left unmatched.

Comment on this clone: Compared with germline, one end of the junction differs, possibly owing to a read error. The J gene is TRBJ2-7, the V gene TRBV5-3; tentative D call: TRBD1 (6 bases). TRBV5-3 is an ORF for which the function is uncertain. The CDR3 is 16 residues long. The CDR3 sequence: CARRLAEGGKGYEQYF. The CDR3 nucleotides read TGTGCCAGAAGGTTGGCGGAAGGGGGAAAGGGCTACGAGCAGTACTTC.

This clone has only a few counts. The rearrangement joins TRBV5-1 to TRBJ1-2, with D maybe TRBD1 (6 bases). Per germline, CDR1 SGHRS and CDR2 YFSETQ. V lost 4 bases and J lost 4, with 8 bases in between. This CDR3 contains 12 residues. The CDR3 sequence is CASSAGAYGYTF. As DNA, the CDR3 is TGCGCCAGCAGCGCAGGGGCCTATGGCTACACCTTC. The full variable domain, its missing parts supplied by reference TRBV5-1 and TRBJ1-2, is KAGVTQTPRYLIKTRGQQVTLSCSPISGHRSVSWYQQTPGQGLQFLFEYFSETQRNKGNFPGRFSGRQFSNSRSEMNVSTLELGDSALYLCASSAGAYGYTFGSGTRLTVV.

The rearrangement joins TRBV27 to TRBJ2-1, with D possibly matching TRBD2 (5 bases). CDR1 and CDR2 (germline): MNHEY, SMNVEV (reference sequence). The germline V and J ends were trimmed by 4 bases and 0 bases, with 16 bases remaining between them. The CDR3 contains 17 residues. In nucleotides, the CDR3 is TGTGCCAGCAGTTCCGGGTCTAGCAGGAGCTCCTACAATGAGCAGTTCTTC. Translation: CASSSGSSRSSYNEQFF.

The rearrangement links TRBV19 to TRBJ2-3; TRBD2 aligns across 8 bases. Germline V gene sequence: CDR1 LNHDA, CDR2 SQIVND (reference sequence). The CDR3 sequence is 16 residues long. V gave up 7 bases and J gave up 0 bases; unmatched junction bases: 9. This CDR3 reads CASTPYSGGSTDTQYF. Written as DNA, the CDR3 is TGTGCCAGTACCCCCTACTCGGGAGGGAGCACAGATACGCAGTATTTT.

This clone showed up just a few times. V gene TRBV4-2 combines with J gene TRBJ1-2, with D perhaps matching TRBD1 (6 bases). CDR3 length equals 18 residues. The V end was cut by 2 bases, the J end by 0 bases, with 19 bases between. The germline V gene encodes CDR1 LGHNA and CDR2 YNFKEQ. The CDR3 protein is CASSQTYYREGANYGYTF. Written as DNA, the CDR3 is TGTGCCAGCAGCCAAACTTACTACAGGGAAGGAGCTAACTATGGCTACACCTTC.

The V and J genes are TRBV27 and TRBJ2-7; 9 bases are shared with TRBD2. V lost 2 bases, J lost 2 bases, and 1 base stayed unmatched. Germline CDR1 MNHEY, CDR2 SMNVEV (reference sequence). The length of the CDR3 is 14 residues. The CDR3 bases are TGTGCCAGCAGTTTAGCGGGGGGGACCTACGAGCAGTACTTC. It yields the protein CASSLAGGTYEQYF.

This clone came up once. The V gene is TRBV27, the J gene TRBJ2-1, with 9 bases matching TRBD2. This CDR3 spans 17 amino acids. The germline gives CDR1 MNHEY, CDR2 SMNVEV (reference sequence). V trimming: 5 bases; J trimming: 0 bases; junction bases outside the gene matches: 8. This chain's CDR3 is CASSISGTSLSYNEQFF. The CDR3 region has the DNA TGTGCCAGCAGTATTAGTGGGACTAGCCTCTCCTACAATGAGCAGTTCTTC.

The CDR3 region has the DNA TGTGCCTGGAAGGGACAGTCGATTACAGATACGCAGTATTTT. It is translated as CAWKGQSITDTQYF. The V call is TRBV30, the J call TRBJ2-3, with 7 bases lining up with TRBD1. This CDR3 region has 14 residues. Germline CDR1 reads GTSNPN; CDR2 reads SVGIG (reference sequence). The trim removed 4 bases at V and 3 bases at J, leaving 7 bases unmatched.

V gene TRBV5-1 combines with J gene TRBJ2-1; TRBD2 matches 7 bases. CDR1 is SGHRS, CDR2 YFSETQ, per germline. The CDR3 has 15 residues. Losses at the gene ends were 0 bases for V and 7 bases for J; bases not matched to a gene: 7. CDR3 loop: CASSLAGLAENEQFF. DNA for the CDR3: TGCGCCAGCAGCTTGGCCGGGCTAGCGGAGAATGAGCAGTTCTTC.

The chain has TRBV6-4 and TRBJ2-1; 11 bases match TRBD1. The germline V gene has CDR1 MRHNA and CDR2 SNTAGT. This CDR3 has 14 residues. The J segment lost 6 bases and the V segment lost 2 bases, leaving 0 bases of the junction unmatched. The CDR3 bases are TGTGCCAGCAGTGACGGGACAGGGGGCAATGAGCAGTTCTTC. As protein: CASSDGTGGNEQFF.

In its sample, this clone was seen once. This sequence joins TRBV27 and TRBJ2-7; 11 nucleotides agree with TRBD2. CDR1 and CDR2 (germline): MNHEY, SMNVEV (reference sequence). The CDR3 length is 16 residues. J lost 4 bases, V lost 6 bases, and 11 bases had no gene match. The CDR3 DNA is TGTGCCAGCAGCCGCGGACTAGCGGGCGCGCCGTACGAGCAGTACTTC. It is translated as CASSRGLAGAPYEQYF.

This sequence joins TRBV4-1 and TRBJ2-7, with 7 bases fitting TRBD1. Germline CDR1 reads MGHRA; CDR2 reads YSYEKL. With 4 bases clipped from V and 1 base from J, the junction kept 7 bases outside the gene matches. The CDR3 is made up of 15 amino acids. CDR3 DNA: TGCGCCAGCAGCCGACAGGGTGGTGGATCCTACGAGCAGTACTTC. This encodes CASSRQGGGSYEQYF.

This clone appeared a few times. V and J are TRBV19 and TRBJ1-4; D is uncertain. This CDR3 is 11 amino acids long. From germline, CDR1 is LNHDA and CDR2 SQIVND (reference sequence). The V and J ends lost 7 bases and 8 bases respectively, with 8 bases between them. CDR3: CASITGEKLFF. Here the CDR3 DNA reads TGTGCCAGTATCACGGGGGAAAAACTGTTTTTT. The full variable domain, rest sourced from reference TRBV19 and TRBJ1-4, is DGGITQSPKYLFRKEGQNVTLSCEQNLNHDAMYWYRQDPGQGLRLIYYSQIVNDFQKGDIAEGYSVSREKKESFPLTVTSAQKNPTAFYLCASITGEKLFFGSGTQLSVL.

V and J are TRBV12-3 or TRBV12-4 and TRBJ1-1; 7 nucleotides align to TRBD1. V dropped 6 bases and J dropped 5; count of bases not matched to a gene: 6. The CDR3 is 13 residues long. This chain's CDR3 is CASSLTGETEAFF. For the CDR3, the DNA is TGTGCCAGCAGCCTCACAGGGGAGACTGAAGCTTTCTTT.

J is TRBJ1-1 and V is TRBV9, with TRBD1 as a possible D gene (6 bases). V was pared by 4 bases and J by 6 bases, with 13 bases between. Germline values: CDR1 SGDLS, CDR2 YYNGEE. CDR3 size: 13 residues. CDR3 region: CASSLGTRAEAFF. The DNA for the CDR3 is TGTGCCAGCAGCCTCGGGACACGCGCTGAAGCTTTCTTT.

The chain recombines TRBV11-2 with TRBJ1-5; 11 nucleotides agree with TRBD1. Per the germline V gene, CDR1 is SGHAT and CDR2 is FQNNGV. Unmatched junction bases numbered 5, after V lost 6 bases and J lost 4 bases. The CDR3 contains 15 residues. The CDR3 DNA reads as TGTGCCAGCAGTCCCGGGACAGGGGGGAATCAGCCCCAGCATTTT. Protein: CASSPGTGGNQPQHF.

This clone was detected many times. V gene TRBV5-1 combines with J gene TRBJ2-7; 7 bases line up with TRBD2. This CDR3 is 15 amino acids long. Germline V gene sequence: CDR1 SGHRS, CDR2 YFSETQ. Trimming removed 4 bases from V and 6 bases from J; junction bases left unmatched: 13. CDR3 sequence (DNA): TGCGCCAGCAGCAATCCTTGGGAGGGAGTCCTCGAGCAGTACTTC. This encodes CASSNPWEGVLEQYF.

Worth noting for this clone: Sequence at one end of the junction differs from germline and may be a read error. The chain has TRBV7-7 and TRBJ1-5, with 10 positions matching TRBD1. This CDR3 spans 17 amino acids. Germline CDR1 reads SSHAT; CDR2 reads FNYEAQ (reference sequence). The CDR3 sequence: CASSFKGDRGVNQPQHF. CDR3 sequence (DNA): TGTGCTAGCAGCTTCAAGGGGGACAGGGGCGTTAATCAGCCCCAGCATTTT. The variable domain in full, with the rest retrieved from reference TRBV7-7 and TRBJ1-5, is GAGVSQSPRYKVTKRGQDVTLRCDPISSHATLYWYQQALGQGPEFLTYFNYEAQPDKSGLPSDRFSAERPEGSISTLTIQRTEQRDSAMYRCASSFKGDRGVNQPQHFGDGTRLSIL.

CDR3 nucleotides: TGTGCCAGCAGAGTGGGCTCCCAGTACTTC. This gives the protein CASRVGSQYF. The chain joins TRBV27 to TRBJ2-5; D remains ambiguous. V was pared by 6 bases and J by 9 bases, with 8 bases between. This CDR3 is 10 amino acids long. Germline CDR1 is MNHEY and CDR2 is SMNVEV (reference sequence).

The V gene is TRBV7-9, the J gene TRBJ1-4; D possibly corresponds to TRBD1 (5 bases). The V end lost 3 bases, the J end lost 4 bases, and 18 bases lay between the germline ends. The CDR3 is 17 residues long. Germline CDR1 and CDR2: SEHNR and FQNEAQ (reference sequence). The DNA for the CDR3 is TGTGCCAGCAGCTTCGGGCTCGAAGGGACTCATAATGAAAAACTGTTTTTT. Translation gives CASSFGLEGTHNEKLFF.

The chain joins TRBV27 to TRBJ1-6; D gene unclear. In germline, CDR1 is MNHEY, CDR2 SMNVEV (reference sequence). This CDR3 is 15 amino acids long. V lost 2 bases to trimming and J lost 7 bases, with 12 bases between them. The CDR3 DNA sequence: TGTGCCAGCAGTTTAAGCCCAACCGGGAATTCACCCCTCCACTTT. Translating it yields CASSLSPTGNSPLHF.

The J gene is TRBJ2-6, the V gene TRBV19, with D maybe TRBD2 (6 bases). CDR3 length: 15 amino acids. The germline V and J ends were trimmed by 7 bases and 2 bases, with 12 bases remaining between them. CDR1 LNHDA and CDR2 SQIVND come from the germline V gene (reference sequence). CDR3 nucleotides: TGTGCCAGTAATGGAGGGGCTACTGGGGCCAACGTCCTGACTTTC. It specifies CASNGGATGANVLTF.

The chain joins TRBV4-1 to TRBJ2-7, with TRBD1 identical over 9 bases. CDR3 length equals 16 residues. Per germline, CDR1 MGHRA and CDR2 YSYEKL. V lost 1 base, J lost 4 bases, and 8 bases stayed unmatched. CDR3 amino acids: CASSQVPGQGGYEQYF. The CDR3 DNA is TGCGCCAGCAGCCAAGTACCGGGACAGGGTGGATACGAGCAGTACTTC.

The rearrangement links TRBV2 to TRBJ2-1, with 10 bases identical to TRBD2. The germline V gene encodes CDR1 SNHLY and CDR2 FYNNEI. The CDR3 loop spans 15 amino acids. With V trimmed by 8 bases and J by 4 bases, 8 bases remained unmatched. CDR3 coding DNA: TGTGCCAGCTGCAGCGGGGGGGAAATATACAATGAGCAGTTCTTC. Translating it yields CASCSGGEIYNEQFF.